This T cell receptor (beta chain) was observed in a study of OX40 agonist ivuxolimab in advanced cancers. The repertoire was sequenced with immunoSEQ multiplex PCR; TCRdb's copy has only in-frame clones and lacks some. The profile shows 94,000 or so clones, under 90% of them singletons. The CDR3 is 13 amino acids. V shed 7 bases and J shed 5 bases, with 11 bases lying between them. Germline assignment: CDR1 MNHEY and CDR2 SVGAGI. Broader study findings: Doses of 0.1 to 3.0 mg/kg were accompanied by clonal expansion of CD4+ and CD8+ blood T cells by week 6.

In the case of this clone: Its antigen is currently unknown.

The chain recombines TRBV6-5 with TRBJ2-2; D perhaps matches TRBD1 (5 bases). The TCR originated in an adult with an advanced solid tumor such as melanoma, head and neck, liver or kidney cancer. The sequences come from CD4+ or CD8+ T cells sorted from blood, collected in a trial of the OX40 agonist ivuxolimab. The CDR3 bases are TGTGCCAGCATCGCCAGGGTTACCGGGGAGCTGTTTTTT. Translating it yields CASIARVTGELFF.